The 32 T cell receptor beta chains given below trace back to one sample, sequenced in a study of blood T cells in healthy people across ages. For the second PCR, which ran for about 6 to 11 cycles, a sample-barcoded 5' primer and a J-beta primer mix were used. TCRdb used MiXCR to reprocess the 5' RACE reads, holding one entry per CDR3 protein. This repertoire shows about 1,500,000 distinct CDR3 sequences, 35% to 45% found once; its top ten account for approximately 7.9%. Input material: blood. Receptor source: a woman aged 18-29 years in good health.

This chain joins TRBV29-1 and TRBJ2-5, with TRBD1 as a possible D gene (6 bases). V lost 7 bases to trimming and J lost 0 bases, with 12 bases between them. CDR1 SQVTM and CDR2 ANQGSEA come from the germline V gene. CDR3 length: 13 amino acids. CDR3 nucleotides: TGCAGCGCCAGGACAGCCAACCAAGAGACCCAGTACTTC. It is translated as CSARTANQETQYF.

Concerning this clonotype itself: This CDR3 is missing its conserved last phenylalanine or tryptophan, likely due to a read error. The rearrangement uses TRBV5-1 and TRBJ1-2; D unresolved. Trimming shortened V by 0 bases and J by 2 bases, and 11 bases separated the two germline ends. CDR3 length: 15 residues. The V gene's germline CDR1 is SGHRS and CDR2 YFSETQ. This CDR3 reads CASSLGEGQNYGYTI. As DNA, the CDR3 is TGCGCCAGCAGCTTGGGTGAAGGGCAGAACTATGGCTACACCATC.

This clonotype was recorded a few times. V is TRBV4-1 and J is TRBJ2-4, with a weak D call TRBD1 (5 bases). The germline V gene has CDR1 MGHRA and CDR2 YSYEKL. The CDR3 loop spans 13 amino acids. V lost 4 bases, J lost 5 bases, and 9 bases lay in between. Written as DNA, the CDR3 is TGCGCCAGCAGCCGACAGTCGGAAAACATTCAGTACTTC. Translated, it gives CASSRQSENIQYF.

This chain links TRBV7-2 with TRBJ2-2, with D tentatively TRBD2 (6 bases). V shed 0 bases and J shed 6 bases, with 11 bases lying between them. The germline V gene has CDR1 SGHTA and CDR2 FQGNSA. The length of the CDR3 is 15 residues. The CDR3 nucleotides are TGTGCCAGCAGCTTAGCCCTAACTAGCTCCGGGGAGCTGTTTTTT. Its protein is CASSLALTSSGELFF.

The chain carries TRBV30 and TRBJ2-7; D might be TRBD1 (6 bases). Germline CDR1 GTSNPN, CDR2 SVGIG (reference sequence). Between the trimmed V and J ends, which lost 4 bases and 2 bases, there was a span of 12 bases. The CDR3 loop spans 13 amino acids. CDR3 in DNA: TGTGCCTGGACCTCCGGGACAACCTACGAGCAGTACTTC. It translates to CAWTSGTTYEQYF. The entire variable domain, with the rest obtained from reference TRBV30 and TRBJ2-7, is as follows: SQTIHQWPATLVQPVGSPLSLECTVEGTSNPNLYWYRQAAGRGLQLLFYSVGIGQISSEVPQNLSASRPQDRQFILSSKKLLLSDSGFYLCAWTSGTTYEQYFGPGTRLTVT.

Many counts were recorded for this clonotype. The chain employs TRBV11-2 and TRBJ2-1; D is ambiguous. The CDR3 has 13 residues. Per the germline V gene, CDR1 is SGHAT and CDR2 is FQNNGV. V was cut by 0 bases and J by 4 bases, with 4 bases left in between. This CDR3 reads CASSLDNYNEQFF. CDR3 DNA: TGTGCCAGCAGCTTAGACAATTACAATGAGCAGTTCTTC.

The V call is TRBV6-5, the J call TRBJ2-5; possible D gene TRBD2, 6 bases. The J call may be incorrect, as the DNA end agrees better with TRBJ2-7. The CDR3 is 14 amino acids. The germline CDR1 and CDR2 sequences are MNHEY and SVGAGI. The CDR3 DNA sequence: TGTGCCAGCAGACTAAAGAGGGAGGTCTACGAGCAGTACTTC. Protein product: CASRLKREVYEQYF.

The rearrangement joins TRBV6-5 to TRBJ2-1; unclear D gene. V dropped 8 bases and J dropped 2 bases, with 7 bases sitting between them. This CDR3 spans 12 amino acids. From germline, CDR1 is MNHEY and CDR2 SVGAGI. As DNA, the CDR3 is TGTGCCAGCCGCGCGGCCTACAATGAGCAGTTCTTC. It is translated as CASRAAYNEQFF.

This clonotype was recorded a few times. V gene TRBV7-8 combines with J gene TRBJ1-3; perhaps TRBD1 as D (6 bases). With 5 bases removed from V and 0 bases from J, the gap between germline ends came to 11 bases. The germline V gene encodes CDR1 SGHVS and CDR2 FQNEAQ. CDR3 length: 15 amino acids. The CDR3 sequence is CASSNRQASGNTIYF. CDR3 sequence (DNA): TGTGCCAGCAGCAATAGACAGGCCTCTGGAAACACCATATATTTT.

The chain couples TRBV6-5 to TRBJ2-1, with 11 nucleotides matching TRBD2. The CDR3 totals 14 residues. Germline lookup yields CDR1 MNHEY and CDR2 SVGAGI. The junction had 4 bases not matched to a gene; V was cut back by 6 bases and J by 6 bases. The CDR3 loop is CASRTSGAVNEQFF. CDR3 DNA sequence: TGTGCCAGCAGGACTAGCGGGGCCGTCAATGAGCAGTTCTTC.

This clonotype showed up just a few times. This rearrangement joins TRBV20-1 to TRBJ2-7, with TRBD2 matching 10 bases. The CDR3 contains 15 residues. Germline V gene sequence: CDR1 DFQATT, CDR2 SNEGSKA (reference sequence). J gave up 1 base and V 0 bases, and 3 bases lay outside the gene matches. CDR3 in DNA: TGCAGTGCTAGAGATCGACTAGCGGGTTCCTACGAGCAGTACTTC. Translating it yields CSARDRLAGSYEQYF.

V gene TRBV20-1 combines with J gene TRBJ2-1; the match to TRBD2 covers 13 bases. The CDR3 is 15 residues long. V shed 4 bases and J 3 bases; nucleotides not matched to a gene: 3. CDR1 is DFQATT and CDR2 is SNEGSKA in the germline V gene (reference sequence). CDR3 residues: CSATGLAGDYNEQFF. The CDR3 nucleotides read TGCAGTGCTACCGGACTAGCGGGGGACTACAATGAGCAGTTCTTC.

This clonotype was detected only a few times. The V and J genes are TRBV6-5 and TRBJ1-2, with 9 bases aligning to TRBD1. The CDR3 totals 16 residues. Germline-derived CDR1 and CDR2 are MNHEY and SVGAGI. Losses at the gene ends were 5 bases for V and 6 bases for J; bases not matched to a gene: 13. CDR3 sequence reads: CASSQDRGSFWDGYTF. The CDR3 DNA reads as TGTGCCAGCAGTCAGGACAGGGGCTCGTTTTGGGATGGCTACACCTTC.

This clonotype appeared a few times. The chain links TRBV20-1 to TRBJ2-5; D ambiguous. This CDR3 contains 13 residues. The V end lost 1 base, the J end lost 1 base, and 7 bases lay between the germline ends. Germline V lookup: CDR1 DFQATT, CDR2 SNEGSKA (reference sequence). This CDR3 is CSARGPIQETQYF. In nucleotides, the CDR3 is TGCAGTGCTAGAGGACCGATCCAAGAGACCCAGTACTTC.

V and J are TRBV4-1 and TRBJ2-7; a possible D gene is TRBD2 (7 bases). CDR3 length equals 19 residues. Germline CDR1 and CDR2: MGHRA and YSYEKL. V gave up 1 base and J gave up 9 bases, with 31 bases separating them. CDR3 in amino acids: CASSQGREGGEIRKEGQYF. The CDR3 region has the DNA TGCGCCAGCAGCCAAGGAAGGGAAGGGGGGGAGATTAGAAAAGAAGGGCAGTACTTC.

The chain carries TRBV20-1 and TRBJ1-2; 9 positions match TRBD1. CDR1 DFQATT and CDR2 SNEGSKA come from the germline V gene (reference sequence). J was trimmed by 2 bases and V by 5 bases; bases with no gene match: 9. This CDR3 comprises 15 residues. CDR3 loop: CSAEIQGALNYGYTF. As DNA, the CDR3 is TGCAGTGCTGAGATACAGGGGGCGTTAAACTATGGCTACACCTTC.

Here the CDR3 DNA reads TGCGCCAGCAGGGAGGCAGGGGCTAATTCACCCCTCCACTTT. Amino acid sequence: CASREAGANSPLHF. This chain links TRBV5-1 with TRBJ1-6; maybe TRBD1 (6 bases). With 5 bases removed from V and 6 bases from J, the gap between germline ends came to 12 bases. CDR1 SGHRS and CDR2 YFSETQ come from the germline V gene. The CDR3 length is 14 residues.

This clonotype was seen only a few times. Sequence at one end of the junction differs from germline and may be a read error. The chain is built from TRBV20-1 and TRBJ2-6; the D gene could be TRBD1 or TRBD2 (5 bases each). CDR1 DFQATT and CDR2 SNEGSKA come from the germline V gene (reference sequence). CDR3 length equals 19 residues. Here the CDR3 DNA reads TGCAGTGCTAGAGATTTCTTATCCGGGGCCAGCTCTGGGGCCAACGCCCTGACTTTC. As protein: CSARDFLSGASSGANALTF.

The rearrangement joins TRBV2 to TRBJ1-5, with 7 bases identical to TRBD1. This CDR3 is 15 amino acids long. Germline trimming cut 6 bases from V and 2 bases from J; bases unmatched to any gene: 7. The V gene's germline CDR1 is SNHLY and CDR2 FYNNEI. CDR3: CASRRDRDGNQPQHF. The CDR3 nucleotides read TGTGCCAGCAGAAGAGACAGGGACGGCAATCAGCCCCAGCATTTT.

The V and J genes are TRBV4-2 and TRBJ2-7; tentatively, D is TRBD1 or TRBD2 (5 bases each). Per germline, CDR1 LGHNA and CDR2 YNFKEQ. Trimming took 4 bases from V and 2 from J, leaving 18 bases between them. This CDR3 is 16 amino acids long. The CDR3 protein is CASSLGETGPPYEQYF. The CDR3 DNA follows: TGTGCCAGCAGCCTAGGGGAGACTGGTCCCCCCTACGAGCAGTACTTC.

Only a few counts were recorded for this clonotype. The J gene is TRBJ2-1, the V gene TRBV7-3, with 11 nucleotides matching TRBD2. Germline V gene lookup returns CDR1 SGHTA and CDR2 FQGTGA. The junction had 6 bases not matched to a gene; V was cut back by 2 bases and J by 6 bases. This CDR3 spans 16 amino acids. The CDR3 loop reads CASSLSTLAGANEQFF. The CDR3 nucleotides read TGTGCCAGCAGCTTATCGACACTAGCGGGGGCCAATGAGCAGTTCTTC.

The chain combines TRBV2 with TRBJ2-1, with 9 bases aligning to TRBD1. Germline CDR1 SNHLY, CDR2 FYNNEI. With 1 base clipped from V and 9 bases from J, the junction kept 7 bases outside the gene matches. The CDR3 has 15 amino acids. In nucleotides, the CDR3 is TGTGCCAGCAGTGAAGAGGGACAGGGCCAGGGTGAGCAGTTCTTC. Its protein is CASSEEGQGQGEQFF.

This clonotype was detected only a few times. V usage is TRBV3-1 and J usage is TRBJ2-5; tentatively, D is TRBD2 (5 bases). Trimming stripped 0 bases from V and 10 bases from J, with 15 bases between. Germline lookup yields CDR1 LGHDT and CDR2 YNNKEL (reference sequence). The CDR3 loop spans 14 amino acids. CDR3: CASSQDPLSEGQYF. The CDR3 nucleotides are TGTGCCAGCAGCCAAGATCCCTTGTCTGAGGGCCAGTACTTC.

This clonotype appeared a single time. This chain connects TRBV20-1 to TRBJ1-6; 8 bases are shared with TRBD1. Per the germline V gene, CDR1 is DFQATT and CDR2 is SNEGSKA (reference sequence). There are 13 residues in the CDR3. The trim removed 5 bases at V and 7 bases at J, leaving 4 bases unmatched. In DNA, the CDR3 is TGCAGTGCTCACGGGACAGGCAATTCACCCCTCCACTTT. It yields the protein CSAHGTGNSPLHF.

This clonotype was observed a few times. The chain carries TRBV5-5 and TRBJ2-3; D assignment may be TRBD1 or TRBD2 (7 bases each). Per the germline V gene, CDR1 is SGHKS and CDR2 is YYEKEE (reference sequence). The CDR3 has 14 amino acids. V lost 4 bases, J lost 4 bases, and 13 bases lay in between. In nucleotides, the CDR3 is TGTGCCAGCAGCACTCCAGGGGGGGCAGATACGCAGTATTTT. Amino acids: CASSTPGGADTQYF.

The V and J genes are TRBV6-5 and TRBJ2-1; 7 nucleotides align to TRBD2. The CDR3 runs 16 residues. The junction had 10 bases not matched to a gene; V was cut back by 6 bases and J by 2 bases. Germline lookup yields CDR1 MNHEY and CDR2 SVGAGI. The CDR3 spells CASRGAGLSTYNEQFF. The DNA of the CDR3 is TGTGCCAGCAGGGGAGCGGGGCTCTCCACCTACAATGAGCAGTTCTTC.

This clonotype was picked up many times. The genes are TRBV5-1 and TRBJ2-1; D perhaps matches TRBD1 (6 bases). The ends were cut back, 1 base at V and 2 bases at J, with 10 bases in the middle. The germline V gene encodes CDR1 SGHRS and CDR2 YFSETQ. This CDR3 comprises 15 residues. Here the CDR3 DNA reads TGCGCCAGCAGCTTGTCCGGGACAACCTACAATGAGCAGTTCTTC. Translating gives CASSLSGTTYNEQFF.

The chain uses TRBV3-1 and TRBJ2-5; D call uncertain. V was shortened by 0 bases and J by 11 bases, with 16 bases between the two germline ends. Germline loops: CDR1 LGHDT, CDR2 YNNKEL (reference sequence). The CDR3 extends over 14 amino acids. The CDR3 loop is CASSQESTLNEQYF. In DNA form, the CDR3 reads TGTGCCAGCAGCCAAGAATCCACCCTAAATGAGCAGTACTTC.

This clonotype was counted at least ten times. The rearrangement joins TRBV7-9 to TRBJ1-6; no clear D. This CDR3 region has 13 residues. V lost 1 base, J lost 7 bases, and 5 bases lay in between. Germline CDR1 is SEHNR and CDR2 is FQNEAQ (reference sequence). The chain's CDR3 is CASSLESNSPLHF. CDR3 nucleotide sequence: TGTGCCAGCAGCTTAGAATCGAATTCACCCCTCCACTTT.

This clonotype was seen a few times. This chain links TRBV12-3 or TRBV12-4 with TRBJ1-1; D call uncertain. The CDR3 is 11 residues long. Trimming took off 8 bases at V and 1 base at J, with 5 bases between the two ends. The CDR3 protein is CASGQNTEAFF. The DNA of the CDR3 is TGTGCCAGCGGTCAGAACACTGAAGCTTTCTTT.

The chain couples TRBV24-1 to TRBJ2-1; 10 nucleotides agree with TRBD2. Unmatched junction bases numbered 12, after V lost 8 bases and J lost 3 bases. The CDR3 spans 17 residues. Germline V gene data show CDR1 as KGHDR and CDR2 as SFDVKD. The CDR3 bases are TGTGCCACCAACACTAGCGGGGACGGGGGGGTCTACAATGAGCAGTTCTTC. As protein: CATNTSGDGGVYNEQFF.

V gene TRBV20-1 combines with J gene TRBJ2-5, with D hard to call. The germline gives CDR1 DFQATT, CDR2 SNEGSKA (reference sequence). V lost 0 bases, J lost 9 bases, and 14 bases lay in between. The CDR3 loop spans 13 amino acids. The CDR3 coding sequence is TGCAGTGCTAGAGATCCCGTAACTACCCCCCAGTACTTC. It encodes CSARDPVTTPQYF.